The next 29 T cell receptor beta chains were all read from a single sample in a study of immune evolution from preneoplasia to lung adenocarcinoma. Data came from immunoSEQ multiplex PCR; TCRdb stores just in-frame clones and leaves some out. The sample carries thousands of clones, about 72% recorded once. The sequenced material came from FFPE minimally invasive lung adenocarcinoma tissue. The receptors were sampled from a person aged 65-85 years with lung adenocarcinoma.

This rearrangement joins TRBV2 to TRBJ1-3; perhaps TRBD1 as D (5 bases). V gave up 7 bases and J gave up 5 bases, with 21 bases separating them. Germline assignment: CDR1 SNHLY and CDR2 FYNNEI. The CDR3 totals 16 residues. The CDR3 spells CASNLGVVQGRNTIYF. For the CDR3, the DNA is TGTGCCAGCAATTTGGGCGTGGTGCAGGGACGAAACACCATATATTTT.

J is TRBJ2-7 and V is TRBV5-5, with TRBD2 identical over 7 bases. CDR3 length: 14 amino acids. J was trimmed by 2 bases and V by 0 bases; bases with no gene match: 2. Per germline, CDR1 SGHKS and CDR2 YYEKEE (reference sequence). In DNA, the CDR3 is TGTGCCAGCAGCTTGGATGCGGGGGCCTACGAGCAGTACTTC. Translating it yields CASSLDAGAYEQYF. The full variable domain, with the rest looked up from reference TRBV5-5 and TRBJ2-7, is DAGVTQSPTHLIKTRGQQVTLRCSPISGHKSVSWYQQVLGQGPQFIFQYYEKEERGRGNFPDRFSARQFPNYSSELNVNALLLGDSALYLCASSLDAGAYEQYFGPGTRLTVT.

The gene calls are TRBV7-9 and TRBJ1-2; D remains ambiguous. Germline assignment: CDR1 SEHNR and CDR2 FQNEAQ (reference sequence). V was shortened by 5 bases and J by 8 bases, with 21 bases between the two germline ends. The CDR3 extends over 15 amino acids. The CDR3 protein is CASSLEPPGWAGYTF. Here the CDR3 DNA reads TGTGCCAGCAGCCTAGAGCCCCCCGGTTGGGCGGGCTACACCTTC.

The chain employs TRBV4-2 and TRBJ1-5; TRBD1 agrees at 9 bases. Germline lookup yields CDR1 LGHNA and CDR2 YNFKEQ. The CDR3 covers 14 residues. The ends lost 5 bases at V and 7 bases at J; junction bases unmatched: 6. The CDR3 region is CASSAQGAEQPQHF. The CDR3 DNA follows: TGTGCCAGCAGCGCACAGGGGGCGGAACAGCCCCAGCATTTT.

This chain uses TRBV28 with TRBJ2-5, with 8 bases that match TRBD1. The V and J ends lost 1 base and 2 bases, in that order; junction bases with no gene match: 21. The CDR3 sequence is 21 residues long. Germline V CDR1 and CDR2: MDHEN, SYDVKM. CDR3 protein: CASSLSPGTGESPTNQETQYF. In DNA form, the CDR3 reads TGTGCCAGCAGTTTATCCCCCGGGACAGGTGAATCGCCCACTAATCAAGAGACCCAGTACTTC.

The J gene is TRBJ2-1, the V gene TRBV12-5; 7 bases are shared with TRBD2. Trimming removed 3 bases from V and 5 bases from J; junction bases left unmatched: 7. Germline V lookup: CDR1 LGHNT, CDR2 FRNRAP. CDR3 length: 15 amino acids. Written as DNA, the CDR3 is TGTGCTAGTGGTTTACCAGGACTAGGTGACAATGAGCAGTTCTTC. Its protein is CASGLPGLGDNEQFF.

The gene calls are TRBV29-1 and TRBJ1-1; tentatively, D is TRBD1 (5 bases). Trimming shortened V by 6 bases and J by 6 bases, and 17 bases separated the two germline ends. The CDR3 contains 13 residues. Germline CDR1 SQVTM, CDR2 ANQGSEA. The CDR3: CSVYPGGISEAFF. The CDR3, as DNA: TGCAGCGTCTATCCTGGGGGGATCTCTGAAGCTTTCTTT. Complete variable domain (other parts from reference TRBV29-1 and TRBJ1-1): SAVISQKPSRDICQRGTSLTIQCQVDSQVTMMFWYRQQPGQSLTLIATANQGSEATYESGFVIDKFPISRPNLTFSTLTVSNMSPEDSSIYLCSVYPGGISEAFFGQGTRLTVV.

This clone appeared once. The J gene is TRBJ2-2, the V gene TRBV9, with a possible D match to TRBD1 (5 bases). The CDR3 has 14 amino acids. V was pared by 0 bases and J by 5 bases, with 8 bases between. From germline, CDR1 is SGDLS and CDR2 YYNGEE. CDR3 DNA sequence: TGTGCCAGCAGCGTAGGACAGAAGACCGGGGAGCTGTTTTTT. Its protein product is CASSVGQKTGELFF.

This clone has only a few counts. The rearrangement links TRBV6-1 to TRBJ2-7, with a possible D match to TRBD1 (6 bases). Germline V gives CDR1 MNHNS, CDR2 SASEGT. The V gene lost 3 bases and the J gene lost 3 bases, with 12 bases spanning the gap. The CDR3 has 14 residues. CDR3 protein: CASSEPTGNYEQYF. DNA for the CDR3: TGTGCCAGCAGTGAGCCGACAGGAAACTACGAGCAGTACTTC.

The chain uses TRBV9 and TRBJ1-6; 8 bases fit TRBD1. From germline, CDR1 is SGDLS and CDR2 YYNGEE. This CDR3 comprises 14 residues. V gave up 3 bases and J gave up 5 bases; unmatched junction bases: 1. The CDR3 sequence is CASSAGQDNSPLHF. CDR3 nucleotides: TGTGCCAGCAGCGCGGGACAGGATAATTCACCCCTCCACTTT.

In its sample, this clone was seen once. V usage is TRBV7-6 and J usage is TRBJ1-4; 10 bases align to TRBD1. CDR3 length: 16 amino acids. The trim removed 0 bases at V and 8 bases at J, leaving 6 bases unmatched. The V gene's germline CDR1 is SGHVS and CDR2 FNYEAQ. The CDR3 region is CASSLASGTGEEKLFF. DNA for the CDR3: TGTGCCAGCAGCTTAGCGTCCGGGACAGGGGAGGAAAAACTGTTTTTT.

CDR3 sequence (DNA): TGTGCCAGCAGTTACGTGCGCGGGAGCCATGAGACCCAGTACTTC. As protein: CASSYVRGSHETQYF. This chain joins TRBV6-6 and TRBJ2-5; 7 bases are shared with TRBD2. CDR1 is MNHNY and CDR2 is SVGAGI in the germline V gene (reference sequence). The junction had 8 bases not matched to a gene; V was cut back by 2 bases and J by 5 bases. The CDR3 is made up of 15 amino acids.

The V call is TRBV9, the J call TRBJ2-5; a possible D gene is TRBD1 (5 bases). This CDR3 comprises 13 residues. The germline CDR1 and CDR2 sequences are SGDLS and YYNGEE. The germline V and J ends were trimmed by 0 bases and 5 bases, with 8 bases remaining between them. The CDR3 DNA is TGTGCCAGCAGCGTAGGACAGCTTGAGACCCAGTACTTC. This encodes CASSVGQLETQYF.

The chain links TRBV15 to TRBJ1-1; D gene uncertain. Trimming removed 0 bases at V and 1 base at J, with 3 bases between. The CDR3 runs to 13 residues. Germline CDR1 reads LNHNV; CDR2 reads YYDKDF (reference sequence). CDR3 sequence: CATSRDGNTEAFF. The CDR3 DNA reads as TGTGCCACCAGCAGAGACGGGAACACTGAAGCTTTCTTT.

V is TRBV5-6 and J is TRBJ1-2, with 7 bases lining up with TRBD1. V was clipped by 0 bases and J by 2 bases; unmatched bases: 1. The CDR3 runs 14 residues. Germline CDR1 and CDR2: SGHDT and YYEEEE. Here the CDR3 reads CASSLGQGNYGYTF. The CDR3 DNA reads TGTGCCAGCAGCTTGGGACAGGGAAACTATGGCTACACCTTC.

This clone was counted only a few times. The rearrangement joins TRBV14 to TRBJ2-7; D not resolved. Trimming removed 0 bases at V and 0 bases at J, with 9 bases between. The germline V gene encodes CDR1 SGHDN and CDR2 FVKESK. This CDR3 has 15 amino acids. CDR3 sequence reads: CASSQDAQSSYEQYF. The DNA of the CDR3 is TGTGCCAGCAGCCAAGATGCACAGAGCTCCTACGAGCAGTACTTC.

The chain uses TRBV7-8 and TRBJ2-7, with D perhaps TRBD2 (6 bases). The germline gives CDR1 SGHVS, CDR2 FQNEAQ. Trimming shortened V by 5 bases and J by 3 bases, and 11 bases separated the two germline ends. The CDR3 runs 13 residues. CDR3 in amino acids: CASSLGRDYEQYF. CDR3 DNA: TGTGCCAGCAGCCTAGGGCGGGACTACGAGCAGTACTTC.

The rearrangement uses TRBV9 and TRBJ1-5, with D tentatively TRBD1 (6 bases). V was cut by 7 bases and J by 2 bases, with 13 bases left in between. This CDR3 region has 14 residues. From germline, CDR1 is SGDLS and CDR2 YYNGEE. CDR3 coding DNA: TGTGCCAGCCGCCGGACAGTTGGCAATCAGCCCCAGCATTTT. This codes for CASRRTVGNQPQHF.

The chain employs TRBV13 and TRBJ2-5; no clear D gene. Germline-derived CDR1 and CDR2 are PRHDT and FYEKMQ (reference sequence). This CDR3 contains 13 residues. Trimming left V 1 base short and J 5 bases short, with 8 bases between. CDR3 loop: CASSLDRQETQYF. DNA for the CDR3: TGTGCCAGCAGCTTAGACCGGCAGGAGACCCAGTACTTC.

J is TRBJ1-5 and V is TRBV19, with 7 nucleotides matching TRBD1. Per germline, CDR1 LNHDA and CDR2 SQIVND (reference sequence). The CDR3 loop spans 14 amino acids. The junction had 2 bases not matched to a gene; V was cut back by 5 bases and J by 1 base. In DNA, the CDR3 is TGTGCCAGTAGTGAGACAGGGAGCAATCAGCCCCAGCATTTT. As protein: CASSETGSNQPQHF. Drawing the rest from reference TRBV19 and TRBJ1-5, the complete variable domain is DGGITQSPKYLFRKEGQNVTLSCEQNLNHDAMYWYRQDPGQGLRLIYYSQIVNDFQKGDIAEGYSVSREKKESFPLTVTSAQKNPTAFYLCASSETGSNQPQHFGDGTRLSIL.

CDR3 nucleotide sequence: TGCGCCAGCAGGGCAGCACTTCGTGATACGCAGTATTTT. This sequence encodes CASRAALRDTQYF. The chain carries TRBV10-1 and TRBJ2-3, with D uncertain. The CDR3 has 13 residues. V shed 6 bases and J shed 6 bases, with 13 bases lying between them. CDR1 is WNHNN, CDR2 SYGVQD, per germline (reference sequence).

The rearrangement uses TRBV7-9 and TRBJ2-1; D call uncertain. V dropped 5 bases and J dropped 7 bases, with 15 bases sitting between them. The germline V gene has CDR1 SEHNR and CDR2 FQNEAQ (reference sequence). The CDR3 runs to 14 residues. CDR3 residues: CASSARSTPNEQFF. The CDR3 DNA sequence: TGTGCCAGCAGCGCCCGTTCGACTCCGAATGAGCAGTTCTTC.

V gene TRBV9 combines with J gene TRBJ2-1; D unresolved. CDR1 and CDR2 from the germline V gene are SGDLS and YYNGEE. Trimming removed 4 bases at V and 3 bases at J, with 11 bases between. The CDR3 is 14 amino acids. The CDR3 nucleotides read TGTGCCAGCAGCTTGATGGACGGCTACAATGAGCAGTTCTTC. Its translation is CASSLMDGYNEQFF.

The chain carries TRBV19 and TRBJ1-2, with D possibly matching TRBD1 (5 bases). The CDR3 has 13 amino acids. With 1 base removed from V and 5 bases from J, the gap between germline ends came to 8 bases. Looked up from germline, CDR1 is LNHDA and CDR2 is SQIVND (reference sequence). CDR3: CASSIATGYGYTF. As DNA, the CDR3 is TGTGCCAGTAGTATAGCTACAGGTTATGGCTACACCTTC.

CDR3 sequence: CASSLVLRGTEAFF. The CDR3 region has the DNA TGTGCCAGCAGCTTAGTTCTCCGGGGAACTGAAGCTTTCTTT. The chain couples TRBV7-2 to TRBJ1-1; D gene uncertain. The CDR3 totals 14 residues. V was shortened by 1 base and J by 5 bases, with 11 bases between the two germline ends. The germline CDR1 and CDR2 sequences are SGHTA and FQGNSA.

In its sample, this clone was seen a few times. The CDR3 coding sequence is TGTGCCAGCAGTGTAACCGCCACTTTGGGAGAGCAGTACTTC. Encoded protein: CASSVTATLGEQYF. The chain employs TRBV28 and TRBJ2-7; D not certain. Germline CDR1 reads MDHEN; CDR2 reads SYDVKM. V shed 5 bases and J shed 7 bases, with 18 bases lying between them. The CDR3 loop spans 14 amino acids. Full variable domain (outside the CDR3, taken from reference TRBV28 and TRBJ2-7): DVKVTQSSRYLVKRTGEKVFLECVQDMDHENMFWYRQDPGLGLRLIYFSYDVKMKEKGDIPEGYSVSREKKERFSLILESASTNQTSMYLCASSVTATLGEQYFGPGTRLTVT.

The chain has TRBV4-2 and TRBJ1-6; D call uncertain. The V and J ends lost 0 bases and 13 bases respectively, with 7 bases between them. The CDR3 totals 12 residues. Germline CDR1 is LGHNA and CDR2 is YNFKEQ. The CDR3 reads CASSQEGLPLHF. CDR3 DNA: TGTGCCAGCAGCCAAGAGGGCCTTCCCCTCCACTTT.

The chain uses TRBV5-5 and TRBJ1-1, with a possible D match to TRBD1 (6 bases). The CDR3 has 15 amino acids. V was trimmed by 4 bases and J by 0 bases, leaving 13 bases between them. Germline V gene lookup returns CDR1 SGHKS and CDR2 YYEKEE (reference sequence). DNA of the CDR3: TGTGCCAGCAGCGCATACCAGGGGTTGAACACTGAAGCTTTCTTT. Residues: CASSAYQGLNTEAFF. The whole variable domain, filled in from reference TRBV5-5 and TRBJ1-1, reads DAGVTQSPTHLIKTRGQQVTLRCSPISGHKSVSWYQQVLGQGPQFIFQYYEKEERGRGNFPDRFSARQFPNYSSELNVNALLLGDSALYLCASSAYQGLNTEAFFGQGTRLTVV.

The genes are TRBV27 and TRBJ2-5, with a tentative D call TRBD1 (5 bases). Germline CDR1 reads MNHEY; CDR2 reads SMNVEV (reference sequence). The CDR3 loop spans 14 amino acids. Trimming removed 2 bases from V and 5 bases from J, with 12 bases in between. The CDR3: CASSLNGPGETQYF. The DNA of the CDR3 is TGTGCCAGCAGTTTAAACGGTCCAGGGGAGACCCAGTACTTC.